The T cell receptor (beta chain) described here comes from a study of blood T cell repertoires in COVID-19. Study background: Whether acute or convalescent, the COVID-19 samples came from the United States, Italy and Spain. PBMCs, B-cell-depleted T cells, or T cells provided the cDNA or gDNA that made up the material.

Original processing methods: Nucleated cell counts were estimated from reference gene primer amplification. The method was immunoSEQ multiplex PCR; TCRdb's version includes in-frame clones alone and lacks a portion of them. For V, J and clone size, that table is used; D and trimming come from the DNA. The data show approximately 140,000 clones, roughly 85% seen once. The CDR3 contains 15 residues. Germline V gene sequence: CDR1 SGDLS, CDR2 YYNGEE. V shed 0 bases and J 7 bases; nucleotides not matched to a gene: 4. The clonotype comes from a man in his 60s with acute or convalescent COVID-19. Sequencing was carried out using peripheral blood. This chain joins TRBV9 and TRBJ2-1; 10 nucleotides line up with TRBD2. In nucleotides, the CDR3 is TGTGCCAGCAGCGTAGAGTCTAGCGGGGGTAATGAGCAGTTCTTC. Amino acid sequence: CASSVESSGGNEQFF.